This T cell receptor beta chain appears in the sequencing data of a study of blood T cell repertoires in COVID-19. Seattle's cohort entered during active infection and was followed longitudinally. Assay used: immunoSEQ multiplex PCR; TCRdb lists only in-frame clones, some missing. The sample holds 350,000 to 400,000 clones, less than 90% seen once. V lost 6 bases and J lost 1, with 7 bases in between. CDR1 is GTSNPN, CDR2 SVGIG, per germline (reference sequence). This CDR3 is 12 amino acids long. This sequence joins TRBV30 and TRBJ1-3; TRBD1 is a possible D gene (5 bases). The receptor was isolated from a woman aged 55-75 years with COVID-19, enrolled during active disease. The specimen was peripheral blood. The CDR3 region has the DNA TGTGCCTGTAGGGGATCTGGAAACACCATATATTTT. Encoded protein: CACRGSGNTIYF.